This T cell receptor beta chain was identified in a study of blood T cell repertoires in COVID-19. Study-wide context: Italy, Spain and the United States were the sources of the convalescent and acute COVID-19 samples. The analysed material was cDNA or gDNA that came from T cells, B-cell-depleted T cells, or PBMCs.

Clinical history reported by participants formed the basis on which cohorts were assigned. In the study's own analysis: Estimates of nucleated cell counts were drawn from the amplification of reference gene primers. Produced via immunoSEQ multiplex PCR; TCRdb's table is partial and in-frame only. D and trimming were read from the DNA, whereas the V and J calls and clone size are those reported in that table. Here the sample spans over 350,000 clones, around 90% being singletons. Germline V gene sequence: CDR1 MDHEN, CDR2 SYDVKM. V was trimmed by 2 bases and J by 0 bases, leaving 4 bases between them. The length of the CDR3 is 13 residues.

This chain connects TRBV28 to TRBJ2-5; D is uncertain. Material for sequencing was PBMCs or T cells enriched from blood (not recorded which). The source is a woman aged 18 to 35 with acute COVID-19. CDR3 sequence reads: CASSLANQETQYF. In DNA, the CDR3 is TGTGCCAGCAGTTTAGCGAACCAAGAGACCCAGTACTTC. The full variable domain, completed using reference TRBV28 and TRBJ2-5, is DVKVTQSSRYLVKRTGEKVFLECVQDMDHENMFWYRQDPGLGLRLIYFSYDVKMKEKGDIPEGYSVSREKKERFSLILESASTNQTSMYLCASSLANQETQYFGPGTRLLVL.